This TCR beta chain derives from a study of technical replicates of blood from a handful of donors. Libraries were prepared by immunoSEQ multiplex PCR; TCRdb keeps only in-frame clonotypes and omits some of them. This repertoire shows 65,000 to 85,000 clones, roughly 92% found once; its top ten account for over 0.35%. V dropped 2 bases and J dropped 4; count of bases not matched to a gene: 2. This CDR3 is built from 15 residues. The germline CDR1 and CDR2 sequences are MGHDK and SYGVNS. V and J are TRBV25-1 and TRBJ1-3, with TRBD1 identical over 10 bases. The sample consisted of T cells isolated from PBMCs. This receptor was taken from a human donor in good health. Written as DNA, the CDR3 is TGTGCCAGCAGTGAACAGGGACAGGGGGGAAACACCATATATTTT. Translating gives CASSEQGQGGNTIYF.